The 3 T cell receptor beta chains below all came from one sample that was sequenced in a study of blood T cell repertoires in COVID-19. Measured with immunoSEQ multiplex PCR; TCRdb has only the in-frame clones, and not every one. Among some 300,000 clones listed, roughly 91% were seen once. Material for sequencing was PBMCs or T cells enriched from blood (not recorded which). The origin of the receptors is a woman in her thirties who had recovered from COVID-19.

This rearrangement joins TRBV27 to TRBJ1-1, with 7 bases identical to TRBD1. There are 16 residues in the CDR3. The germline V gene has CDR1 MNHEY and CDR2 SMNVEV (reference sequence). Unmatched junction bases numbered 6, after V lost 2 bases and J lost 0 bases. The CDR3 protein is CASSLTGVGMNTEAFF. Here the CDR3 DNA reads TGTGCCAGCAGTTTAACAGGGGTGGGGATGAACACTGAAGCTTTCTTT.

The chain couples TRBV21-1 to TRBJ1-5; the table names TRBD1, a call not compared with the DNA. TRBV21-1 constitutes a pseudogene. CDR3 size: 16 residues. The CDR3 DNA reads TGTGCCAGCAGCATAACCAGGGCAAGATGCAATCAGCCCCAGCATTTT. Encoded protein: CASSITRARCNQPQHF.

The chain has TRBV11-2 and TRBJ2-4; 10 bases are shared with TRBD1. CDR3 length: 15 residues. Germline V CDR1 and CDR2: SGHAT, FQNNGV. V shed 3 bases, J shed 15 bases, and the junction held 14 bases outside the gene matches. The DNA of the CDR3 is TGTGCCAGCAGCTTTGAGACAGGGGGCAAGTCGGGTCGGTACTTC. Its protein is CASSFETGGKSGRYF.